The source of this T cell receptor (beta chain) is a study of shared clonotypes between healthy human individuals. Study-wide context: A few men and two women, aged 18 to 49, were donors. The study, taken as a whole, reports: Genetic and exposure-history diversity was limited by the small donor number.

Sequencing used immunoSEQ multiplex PCR; TCRdb keeps in-frame clones, though not all of them. The table includes about 580,000 clones, 95% to 98% detected once. The germline gives CDR1 LGHNA, CDR2 YSLEER. The J segment lost 5 bases and the V segment lost 0 bases, leaving 6 bases of the junction unmatched. The CDR3 contains 15 residues. Naive CD8 cells were CD45RO-negative, positively selected for CCR7, excluding terminally differentiated effector memory CD45RA+ cells. Comment on this clone: Its antigen is not identified.

Input material: naive CD8+ T cells sorted from blood. This chain joins TRBV4-3 and TRBJ2-7; TRBD2 matches 8 bases. This clonotype originated in a man aged 30 to 39 in good health. CDR3 nucleotide sequence: TGCGCCAGCAGCCAAGAGGCGGGAGGATTCAACGAGCAGTACTTC. Encoded protein: CASSQEAGGFNEQYF.